This T cell receptor (beta chain) was sequenced in a study of T cell responses to AZD1222 COVID-19 vaccine. The table came from immunoSEQ multiplex PCR; TCRdb's copy has only in-frame clones and leaves some out. The profile shows around 120,000 clones, about nine tenths of them singletons. The CDR3 consists of 15 residues. Germline V CDR1 and CDR2: MNHNY, SVGAGI (reference sequence). The V gene end was trimmed by 10 bases and the J gene end by 3 bases; junction bases not matched to a gene: 10. The material was peripheral blood, obtained on day 0 of AZD1222 vaccination. The chain has TRBV6-6 and TRBJ2-2; 8 positions match TRBD1. The origin of this receptor is an adult in good health. CDR3 in DNA: TGTGCCACTACTAGGACAGGGTCAGACACCGGGGAGCTGTTTTTT. Its protein product is CATTRTGSDTGELFF.